This T cell receptor (beta chain) emerged from a study of cytomegalovirus exposure and HLA in healthy donors. V was clipped by 2 bases and J by 3 bases, with 14 bases between them. The CDR3 is made up of 15 amino acids. Germline values: CDR1 SEHNR, CDR2 FQNEAQ (reference sequence). Primers: 60 Vbeta forward and 13 Jbeta reverse. Profiled with immunoSEQ multiplex PCR; TCRdb holds only in-frame clones, not every one. The sample lists more than 80,000 clones, less than 70% seen once, with 2.7% in the top ten. Material: PBMCs. This sequence originates from a man aged 45-65 years in good health and CMV-seronegative. The chain joins TRBV7-9 to TRBJ2-7; D is perhaps TRBD1 (6 bases). The CDR3 loop is CASSLTGTIDYEQYF. The CDR3 DNA is TGTGCCAGCAGCTTAACCGGGACAATTGACTACGAGCAGTACTTC.